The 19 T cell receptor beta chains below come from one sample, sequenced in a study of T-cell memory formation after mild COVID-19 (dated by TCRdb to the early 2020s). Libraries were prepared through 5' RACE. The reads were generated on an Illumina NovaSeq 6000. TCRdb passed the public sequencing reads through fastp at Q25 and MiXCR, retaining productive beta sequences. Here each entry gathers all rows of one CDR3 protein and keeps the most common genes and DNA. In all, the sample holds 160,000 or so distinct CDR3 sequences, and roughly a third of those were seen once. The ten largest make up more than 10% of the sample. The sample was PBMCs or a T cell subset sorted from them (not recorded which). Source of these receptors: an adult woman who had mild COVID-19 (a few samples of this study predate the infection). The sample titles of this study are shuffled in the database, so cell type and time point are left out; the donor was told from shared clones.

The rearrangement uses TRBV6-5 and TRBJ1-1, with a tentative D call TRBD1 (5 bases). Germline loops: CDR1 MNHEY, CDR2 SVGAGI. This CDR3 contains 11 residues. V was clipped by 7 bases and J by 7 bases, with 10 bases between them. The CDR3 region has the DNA TGTGCCAGCACCGGGGGGGTTGAAGCTTTCTTT. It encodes CASTGGVEAFF.

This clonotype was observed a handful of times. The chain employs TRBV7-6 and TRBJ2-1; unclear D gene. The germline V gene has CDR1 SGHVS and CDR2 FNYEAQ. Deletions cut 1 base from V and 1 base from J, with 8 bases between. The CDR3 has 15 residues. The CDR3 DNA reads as TGTGCCAGCAGCTTAGACGAAACATCCTACAATGAGCAGTTCTTC. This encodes CASSLDETSYNEQFF. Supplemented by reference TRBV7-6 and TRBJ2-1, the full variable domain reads GAGVSQSPRYKVTKRGQDVALRCDPISGHVSLYWYRQALGQGPEFLTYFNYEAQQDKSGLPNDRFSAERPEGSISTLTIQRTEQRDSAMYRCASSLDETSYNEQFFGPGTRLTVL.

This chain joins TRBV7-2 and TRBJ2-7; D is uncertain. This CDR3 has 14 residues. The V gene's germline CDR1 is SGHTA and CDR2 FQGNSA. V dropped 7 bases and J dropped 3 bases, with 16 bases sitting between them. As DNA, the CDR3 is TGTGCCAGCACCCTGACGGGTACTGGCTACGAGCAGTACTTC. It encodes CASTLTGTGYEQYF. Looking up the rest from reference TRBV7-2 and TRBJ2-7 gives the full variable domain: GAGVSQSPSNKVTEKGKDVELRCDPISGHTALYWYRQSLGQGLEFLIYFQGNSAPDKSGLPSDRFSAERTGGSVSTLTIQRTQQEDSAVYLCASTLTGTGYEQYFGPGTRLTVT.

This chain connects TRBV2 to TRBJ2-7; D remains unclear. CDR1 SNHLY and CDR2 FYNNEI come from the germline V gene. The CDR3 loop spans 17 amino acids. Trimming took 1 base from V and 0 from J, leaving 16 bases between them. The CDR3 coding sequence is TGTGCCAGCAGTGAAGGCTACAGAAACCCGAGCTCCTACGAGCAGTACTTC. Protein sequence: CASSEGYRNPSSYEQYF. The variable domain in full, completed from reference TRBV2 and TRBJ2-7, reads EPEVTQTPSHQVTQMGQEVILRCVPISNHLYFYWYRQILGQKVEFLVSFYNNEISEKSEIFDDQFSVERPDGSNFTLKIRSTKLEDSAMYFCASSEGYRNPSSYEQYFGPGTRLTVT.

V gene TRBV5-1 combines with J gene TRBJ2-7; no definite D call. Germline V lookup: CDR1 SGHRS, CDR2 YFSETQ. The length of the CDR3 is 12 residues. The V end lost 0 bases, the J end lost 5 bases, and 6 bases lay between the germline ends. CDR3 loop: CASSLELNEQYF. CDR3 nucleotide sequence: TGCGCCAGCAGCTTGGAATTGAACGAGCAGTACTTC.

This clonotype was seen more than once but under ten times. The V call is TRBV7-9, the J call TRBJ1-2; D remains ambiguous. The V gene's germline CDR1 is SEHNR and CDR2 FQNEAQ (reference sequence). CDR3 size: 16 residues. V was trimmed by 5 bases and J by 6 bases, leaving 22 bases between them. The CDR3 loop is CASSPSTWRDEHGYTF. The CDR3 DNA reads TGTGCCAGCAGCCCATCAACCTGGAGGGATGAGCATGGCTACACCTTC.

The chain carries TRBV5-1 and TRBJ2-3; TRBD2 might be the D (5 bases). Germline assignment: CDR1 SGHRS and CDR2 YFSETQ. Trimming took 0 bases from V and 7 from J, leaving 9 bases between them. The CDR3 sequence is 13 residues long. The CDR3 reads CASSLGAGNTQYF. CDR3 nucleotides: TGCGCCAGCAGCTTGGGCGCCGGGAATACGCAGTATTTT.

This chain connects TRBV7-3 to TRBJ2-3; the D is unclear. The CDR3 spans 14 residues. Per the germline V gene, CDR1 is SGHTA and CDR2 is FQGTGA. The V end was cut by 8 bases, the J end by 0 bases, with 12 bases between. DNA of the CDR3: TGTGCCAGCGGATCGGGCCACAGCACAGATACGCAGTATTTT. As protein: CASGSGHSTDTQYF.

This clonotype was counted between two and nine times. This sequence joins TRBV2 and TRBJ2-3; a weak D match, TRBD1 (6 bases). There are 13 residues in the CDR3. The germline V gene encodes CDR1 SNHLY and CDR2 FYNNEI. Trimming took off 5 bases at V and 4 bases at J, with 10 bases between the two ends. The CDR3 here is CASSPEGADTQYF. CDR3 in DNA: TGTGCCAGCAGTCCCGAGGGGGCAGATACGCAGTATTTT. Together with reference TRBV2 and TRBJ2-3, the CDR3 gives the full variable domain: EPEVTQTPSHQVTQMGQEVILRCVPISNHLYFYWYRQILGQKVEFLVSFYNNEISEKSEIFDDQFSVERPDGSNFTLKIRSTKLEDSAMYFCASSPEGADTQYFGPGTRLTVL.

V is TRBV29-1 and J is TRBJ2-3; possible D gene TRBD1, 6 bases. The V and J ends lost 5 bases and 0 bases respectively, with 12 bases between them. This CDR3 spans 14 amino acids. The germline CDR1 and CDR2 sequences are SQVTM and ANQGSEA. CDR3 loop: CSVSGRGSTDTQYF. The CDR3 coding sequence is TGCAGCGTTTCTGGCAGGGGAAGCACAGATACGCAGTATTTT.

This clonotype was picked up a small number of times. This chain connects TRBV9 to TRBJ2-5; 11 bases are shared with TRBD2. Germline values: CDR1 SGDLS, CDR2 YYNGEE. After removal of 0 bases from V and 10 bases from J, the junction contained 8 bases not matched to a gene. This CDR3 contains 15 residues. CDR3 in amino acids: CASSVGITSGGIQYF. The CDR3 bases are TGTGCCAGCAGCGTAGGTATCACTAGCGGGGGTATCCAGTACTTC.

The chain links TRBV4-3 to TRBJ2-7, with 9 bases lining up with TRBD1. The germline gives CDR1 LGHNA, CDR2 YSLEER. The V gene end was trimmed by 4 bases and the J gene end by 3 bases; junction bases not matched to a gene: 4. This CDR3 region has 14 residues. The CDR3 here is CASSRWGQGYEQYF. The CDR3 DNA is TGCGCCAGCAGCCGATGGGGACAGGGCTACGAGCAGTACTTC.

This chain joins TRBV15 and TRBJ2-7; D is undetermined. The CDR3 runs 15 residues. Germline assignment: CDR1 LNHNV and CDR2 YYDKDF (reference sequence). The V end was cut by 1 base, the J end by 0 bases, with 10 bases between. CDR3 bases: TGTGCCACCAGCAGAGGAATAGAATCCTCCTACGAGCAGTACTTC. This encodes CATSRGIESSYEQYF.

Here the CDR3 reads CSVEPPGGARGYTF. In DNA form, the CDR3 reads TGCAGCGTTGAGCCGCCGGGGGGGGCGAGAGGCTACACCTTC. This chain connects TRBV29-1 to TRBJ1-2, with D possibly matching TRBD1 (6 bases). V lost 3 bases and J lost 8, with 19 bases in between. CDR3 size: 14 residues. Germline CDR1 reads SQVTM; CDR2 reads ANQGSEA.

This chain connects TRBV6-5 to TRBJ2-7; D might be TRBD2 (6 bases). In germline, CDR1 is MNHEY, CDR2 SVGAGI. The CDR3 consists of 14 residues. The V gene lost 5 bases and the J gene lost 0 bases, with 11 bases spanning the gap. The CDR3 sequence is CASSLAPYSYEQYF. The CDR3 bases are TGTGCCAGCAGTCTAGCGCCATACTCCTACGAGCAGTACTTC.

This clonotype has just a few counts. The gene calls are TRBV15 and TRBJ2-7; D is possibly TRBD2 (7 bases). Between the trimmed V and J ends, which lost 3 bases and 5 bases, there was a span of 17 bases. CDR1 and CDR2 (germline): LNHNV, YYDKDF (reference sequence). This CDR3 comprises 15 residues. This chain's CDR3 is CATSSRGGANHEQYF. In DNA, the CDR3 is TGTGCCACCAGCAGCAGGGGAGGGGCGAACCACGAGCAGTACTTC.

The CDR3 DNA follows: TGTGCCAGCAGTGAGGCCGGGACCATAGATCAGCCCCAGCATTTT. This codes for CASSEAGTIDQPQHF. The chain joins TRBV7-8 to TRBJ1-5; a weak D match, TRBD1 (5 bases). The CDR3 runs 15 residues. Germline lookup yields CDR1 SGHVS and CDR2 FQNEAQ. V lost 6 bases, J lost 5 bases, and 17 bases lay in between.

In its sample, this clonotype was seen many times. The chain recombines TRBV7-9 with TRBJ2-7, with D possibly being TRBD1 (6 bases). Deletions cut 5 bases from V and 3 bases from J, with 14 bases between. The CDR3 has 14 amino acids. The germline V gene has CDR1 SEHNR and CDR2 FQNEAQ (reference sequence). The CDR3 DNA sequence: TGTGCCAGCAGCCGACTGGGGACAAACTACGAGCAGTACTTC. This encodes CASSRLGTNYEQYF.

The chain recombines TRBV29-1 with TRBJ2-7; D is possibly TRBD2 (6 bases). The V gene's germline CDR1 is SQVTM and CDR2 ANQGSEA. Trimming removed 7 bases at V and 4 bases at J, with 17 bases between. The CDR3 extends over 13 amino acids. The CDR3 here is CSARGGEEYEQYF. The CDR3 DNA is TGCAGCGCCCGTGGCGGGGAAGAGTACGAGCAGTACTTC.